Following are 8 T cell receptor beta chains from one sample sequenced in a study of cytomegalovirus exposure and HLA in healthy donors. This PCR relied on a set of 60 Vbeta primers and 13 Jbeta primers. Using immunoSEQ multiplex PCR, the repertoire was profiled, and TCRdb retains in-frame clones only, with some absent. The table lists some 140,000 clones, about 78% of them singletons. Source material: PBMCs. The source is a man between 50 and 59 years old in good health and CMV-seropositive.

The gene calls are TRBV7-9 and TRBJ2-1, with 8 bases fitting TRBD2. The trim removed 5 bases at V and 12 bases at J, leaving 15 bases unmatched. The length of the CDR3 is 15 residues. Germline-derived CDR1 and CDR2 are SEHNR and FQNEAQ (reference sequence). CDR3 amino acids: CASSLVGAGGRGQFF. Written as DNA, the CDR3 is TGTGCCAGCAGCCTGGTCGGCGCGGGAGGTAGGGGGCAGTTCTTC.

The chain uses TRBV10-3 and TRBJ2-5, with 7 positions matching TRBD2. CDR1 and CDR2 from the germline V gene are ENHRY and SYGVKD. V gave up 4 bases and J gave up 2 bases; unmatched junction bases: 1. There are 13 residues in the CDR3. CDR3 bases: TGTGCCATCAGTGTTAGCGGGCAAGAGACCCAGTACTTC. Translated, it gives CAISVSGQETQYF.

Concerning this clone: This CDR3 is also generated by other DNA sequences in the sample. This chain uses TRBV5-1 with TRBJ2-7, with TRBD1 matching 7 bases. The length of the CDR3 is 14 residues. V trimming: 2 bases; J trimming: 2 bases; junction bases outside the gene matches: 4. The germline V gene encodes CDR1 SGHRS and CDR2 YFSETQ. The CDR3 is CASSLGQGAYEQYF. The CDR3 nucleotides are TGCGCCAGCAGCTTAGGGCAGGGGGCCTACGAGCAGTACTTC.

V gene TRBV27 combines with J gene TRBJ2-3; 8 bases line up with TRBD2. Germline-derived CDR1 and CDR2 are MNHEY and SMNVEV (reference sequence). The CDR3 runs 15 residues. Trimming at V came to 2 bases and at J to 0 bases, leaving 1 base not matched to a gene. CDR3 bases: TGTGCCAGCAGTTTAGGGACTAGAAGCACAGATACGCAGTATTTT. It specifies CASSLGTRSTDTQYF.

This chain uses TRBV7-8 with TRBJ2-1, with TRBD2 as a possible D gene (6 bases). The CDR3 extends over 16 amino acids. Per the germline V gene, CDR1 is SGHVS and CDR2 is FQNEAQ. Trimming stripped 5 bases from V and 1 base from J, with 15 bases between. The CDR3 sequence: CASSITRGLSYNEQFF. DNA for the CDR3: TGTGCCAGCAGCATAACGCGGGGACTTTCCTACAATGAGCAGTTCTTC. Full variable domain (remainder filled in from reference TRBV7-8 and TRBJ2-1): GAGVSQSPRYKVAKRGQDVALRCDPISGHVSLFWYQQALGQGPEFLTYFQNEAQLDKSGLPSDRFFAERPEGSVSTLKIQRTQQEDSAVYLCASSITRGLSYNEQFFGPGTRLTVL.

V gene TRBV2 combines with J gene TRBJ1-1; possibly TRBD1 for D (6 bases). CDR1 is SNHLY and CDR2 is FYNNEI in the germline V gene. This CDR3 contains 12 residues. Deletions cut 5 bases from V and 5 bases from J, with 9 bases between. The CDR3 protein is CASSNRGTEAFF. CDR3 in DNA: TGTGCCAGCAGTAATAGGGGGACTGAAGCTTTCTTT.

The chain employs TRBV7-2 and TRBJ2-5; maybe TRBD2 (5 bases). There are 13 residues in the CDR3. Germline V gene sequence: CDR1 SGHTA, CDR2 FQGNSA. V lost 5 bases and J lost 5, with 12 bases in between. The CDR3 sequence is CASSLERGETQYF. The CDR3 DNA follows: TGTGCCAGCAGCCTAGAGCGAGGGGAGACCCAGTACTTC.

The J gene is TRBJ1-1, the V gene TRBV20-1, with D hard to call. Germline loops: CDR1 DFQATT, CDR2 SNEGSKA (reference sequence). The CDR3 extends over 11 amino acids. The DNA of the CDR3 is TGCAGCCTACCCGGGAACACTGAAGCTTTCTTT. This sequence encodes CSLPGNTEAFF.